Below are 18 T cell receptor beta chains sequenced from a single sample in a study of graft-versus-host responses after intestinal transplantation (dated by TCRdb to about 2021). The library was produced with the immunoSEQ multiplex PCR assay. Drawn from immuneACCESS, this table holds only the in-frame rearrangements with V and J called that TCRdb kept. Clones are partly lost; checked studies trace under half to an unresolved V gene and leave the rest unexplained. This sample has 10,000 to 15,000 clones in its table, and around 84% of those were observed once. About 8.6% of the sample belongs to the ten largest clones. The sample here was PBMCs, taken roughly 290 days after intestinal transplant. The receptors were gathered from a human patient who received an intestinal transplant, so some T cells may come from the graft donor.

The rearrangement uses TRBV2 and TRBJ1-1, with a possible D match to TRBD1 (5 bases). Germline loops: CDR1 SNHLY, CDR2 FYNNEI. Trimming pared 6 bases from V and 8 bases from J, leaving 10 bases between. The CDR3 is 11 residues long. The CDR3 DNA follows: TGTGCCAGCAGCGAACAGGAAGAAGCTTTCTTT. Translated, it gives CASSEQEEAFF. Using reference TRBV2 and TRBJ1-1 for the parts outside the CDR3, the full variable domain is EPEVTQTPSHQVTQMGQEVILRCVPISNHLYFYWYRQILGQKVEFLVSFYNNEISEKSEIFDDQFSVERPDGSNFTLKIRSTKLEDSAMYFCASSEQEEAFFGQGTRLTVV.

The chain links TRBV19 to TRBJ2-7, with 7 bases that match TRBD1. The CDR3 consists of 13 residues. Germline V CDR1 and CDR2: LNHDA, SQIVND (reference sequence). V lost 1 base and J lost 4; bases outside the gene matches: 1. The CDR3 DNA sequence: TGTGCCAGTAGTATAGGACAGGGTTACGAGCAGTACTTC. Translating gives CASSIGQGYEQYF.

The chain couples TRBV19 to TRBJ2-3; 8 bases line up with TRBD2. Germline CDR1 LNHDA, CDR2 SQIVND (reference sequence). With 3 bases clipped from V and 6 bases from J, the junction kept 8 bases outside the gene matches. CDR3 size: 15 residues. CDR3 amino acids: CASSMRSGSLDTQYF. CDR3 nucleotides: TGTGCCAGTAGTATGAGGAGCGGGAGCCTTGATACGCAGTATTTT.

This clone turned up a few times. The chain uses TRBV28 and TRBJ2-7; D ambiguous. CDR1 is MDHEN and CDR2 is SYDVKM in the germline V gene. Trimming took 5 bases from V and 5 from J, leaving 10 bases between them. The CDR3 loop spans 12 amino acids. CDR3 loop: CASSTSDDEQYF. As DNA, the CDR3 is TGTGCCAGCAGTACCTCGGATGACGAGCAGTACTTC.

The chain combines TRBV9 with TRBJ2-3, with D perhaps matching TRBD1 (5 bases). The CDR3 loop spans 14 amino acids. V lost 4 bases to trimming and J lost 2 bases, with 11 bases between them. The germline V gene has CDR1 SGDLS and CDR2 YYNGEE. The chain's CDR3 is CASSLTAYTDTQYF. The CDR3 DNA follows: TGTGCCAGCAGCTTGACAGCCTACACAGATACGCAGTATTTT.

This clone showed up just once. V usage is TRBV15 and J usage is TRBJ2-2; D uncertain. The CDR3 runs to 15 residues. V was cut by 1 base and J by 1 base, with 7 bases left in between. CDR1 and CDR2 from the germline V gene are LNHNV and YYDKDF (reference sequence). CDR3 sequence: CATSRVRRNTGELFF. The CDR3 nucleotides read TGTGCCACCAGCAGAGTTAGAAGGAACACCGGGGAGCTGTTTTTT.

The chain is built from TRBV6-4 and TRBJ2-2; 7 bases match TRBD2. CDR3 size: 15 residues. Per the germline V gene, CDR1 is MRHNA and CDR2 is SNTAGT. After removal of 0 bases from V and 4 bases from J, the junction contained 2 bases not matched to a gene. The CDR3 nucleotides read TGTGCCAGCAGTGACTCGCGCGGGAGCACCGGGGAGCTGTTTTTT. Its translation: CASSDSRGSTGELFF.

J is TRBJ1-3 and V is TRBV27; D call uncertain. CDR3 length: 13 residues. V was clipped by 2 bases and J by 7 bases, with 9 bases between them. Germline V gene sequence: CDR1 MNHEY, CDR2 SMNVEV (reference sequence). The CDR3 region is CASSLNGLNTIYF. Written as DNA, the CDR3 is TGTGCCAGCAGTTTAAACGGCCTCAACACCATATATTTT.

The V and J genes are TRBV28 and TRBJ1-1; the D gene is possibly TRBD1 (5 bases). The CDR3 has 16 residues. Trimming removed 4 bases at V and 5 bases at J, with 20 bases between. Germline V gene sequence: CDR1 MDHEN, CDR2 SYDVKM. CDR3 in DNA: TGTGCCAGCAGTTCCATAGTCACGGGGGGGTTGACTGAAGCTTTCTTT. Protein product: CASSSIVTGGLTEAFF.

This sequence joins TRBV5-8 and TRBJ1-2; D not certain. The germline CDR1 and CDR2 sequences are SGHTS and YDEGEE. This CDR3 contains 15 residues. The ends were cut back, 5 bases at V and 1 base at J, with 15 bases in the middle. The CDR3 here is CASRWAVFGNYGYTF. As DNA, the CDR3 is TGTGCCAGCAGGTGGGCAGTTTTCGGTAACTATGGCTACACCTTC.

This chain joins TRBV6-1 and TRBJ2-2; 10 nucleotides align to TRBD2. This CDR3 is built from 15 residues. Germline CDR1 is MNHNS and CDR2 is SASEGT. The junction had 8 bases not matched to a gene; V was cut back by 7 bases and J by 6 bases. CDR3 DNA sequence: TGTGCCAGCACTCTAGCGGGAGCCTCCGCCGGGGAGCTGTTTTTT. Its translation is CASTLAGASAGELFF.

J is TRBJ2-1 and V is TRBV6-5; tentative D call: TRBD2 (6 bases). Germline V lookup: CDR1 MNHEY, CDR2 SVGAGI. V was trimmed by 7 bases and J by 5 bases, leaving 18 bases between them. The CDR3 sequence is 15 residues long. CDR3 protein: CASIPRRSGNNEQFF. DNA for the CDR3: TGTGCCAGCATCCCTAGGCGTAGCGGAAACAATGAGCAGTTCTTC.

The chain combines TRBV27 with TRBJ2-7, with no clear D. This CDR3 has 13 residues. Germline V gives CDR1 MNHEY, CDR2 SMNVEV (reference sequence). Trimming removed 6 bases from V and 2 bases from J, with 11 bases in between. The CDR3 sequence is CASSLTSAYEQYF. In DNA form, the CDR3 reads TGTGCCAGCAGCCTGACGTCCGCCTACGAGCAGTACTTC.

The genes are TRBV7-9 and TRBJ1-5, with D tentatively TRBD1 (5 bases). The CDR3 has 16 amino acids. CDR1 and CDR2 (germline): SEHNR, FQNEAQ (reference sequence). V lost 0 bases to trimming and J lost 3 bases, with 12 bases between them. This CDR3 is CASSLAQEGFNQPQHF. The DNA for the CDR3 is TGTGCCAGCAGCTTAGCCCAGGAGGGGTTCAATCAGCCCCAGCATTTT.

V usage is TRBV28 and J usage is TRBJ2-7, with TRBD2 identical over 11 bases. V was pared by 3 bases and J by 2 bases, with 3 bases of the junction left unmatched. This CDR3 has 15 amino acids. The germline V gene has CDR1 MDHEN and CDR2 SYDVKM. In DNA form, the CDR3 reads TGTGCCAGCAGTTTTCTGACTAGCGGGGCCTACGAGCAGTACTTC. Amino acid sequence: CASSFLTSGAYEQYF.

The V gene is TRBV4-1, the J gene TRBJ2-5, with TRBD2 matching 9 bases. V lost 1 base, J lost 5 bases, and 23 bases stayed unmatched. This CDR3 spans 21 amino acids. The germline CDR1 and CDR2 sequences are MGHRA and YSYEKL. DNA of the CDR3: TGCGCCAGCAGCCAAGGGTTTGGAGGGCGCGGTAGCGGGAGTAAGATGGAGACCCAGTACTTC. It is translated as CASSQGFGGRGSGSKMETQYF.

The rearrangement uses TRBV4-1 and TRBJ2-1, with D perhaps TRBD1 (5 bases). The length of the CDR3 is 17 residues. Germline V gene data show CDR1 as MGHRA and CDR2 as YSYEKL. The germline V and J ends were trimmed by 0 bases and 6 bases, with 18 bases remaining between them. CDR3 amino acids: CASSQEVVQGWANEQFF. CDR3 DNA sequence: TGCGCCAGCAGCCAAGAAGTCGTCCAGGGATGGGCCAATGAGCAGTTCTTC.

V and J are TRBV19 and TRBJ2-1; TRBD1 agrees at 8 bases. Germline V gene lookup returns CDR1 LNHDA and CDR2 SQIVND (reference sequence). Unmatched junction bases numbered 9, after V lost 6 bases and J lost 8 bases. The CDR3 contains 14 residues. Here the CDR3 DNA reads TGTGCCAGTAGCTACGGACAGGGTAGTTATGAGCAGTTCTTC. It encodes CASSYGQGSYEQFF.